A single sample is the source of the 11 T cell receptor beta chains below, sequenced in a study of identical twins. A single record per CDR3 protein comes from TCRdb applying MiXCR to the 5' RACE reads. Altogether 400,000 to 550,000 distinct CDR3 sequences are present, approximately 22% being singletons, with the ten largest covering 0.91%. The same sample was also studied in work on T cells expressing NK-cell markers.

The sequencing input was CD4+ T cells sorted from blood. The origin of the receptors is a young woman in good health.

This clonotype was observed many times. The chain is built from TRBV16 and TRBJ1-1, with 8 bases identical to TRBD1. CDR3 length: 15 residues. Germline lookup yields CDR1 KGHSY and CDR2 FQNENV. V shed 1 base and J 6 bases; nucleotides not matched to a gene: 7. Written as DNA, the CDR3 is TGTGCCAGCAGCCAATTCGGACAGGGTGACGCTGAAGCTTTCTTT. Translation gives CASSQFGQGDAEAFF.

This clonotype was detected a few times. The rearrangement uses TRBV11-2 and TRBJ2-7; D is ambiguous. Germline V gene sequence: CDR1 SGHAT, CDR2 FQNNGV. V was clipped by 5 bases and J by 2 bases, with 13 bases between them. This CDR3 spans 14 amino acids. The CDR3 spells CASSARAATYEQYF. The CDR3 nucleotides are TGTGCCAGCAGCGCAAGGGCAGCCACCTACGAGCAGTACTTC.

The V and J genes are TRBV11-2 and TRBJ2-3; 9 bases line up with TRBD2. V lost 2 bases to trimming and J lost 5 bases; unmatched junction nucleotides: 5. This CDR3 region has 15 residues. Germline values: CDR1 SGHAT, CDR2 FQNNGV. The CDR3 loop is CASSLKGLAGDTQYF. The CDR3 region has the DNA TGTGCCAGCAGCTTAAAGGGACTAGCAGGAGATACGCAGTATTTT.

CDR3 loop: CASSLGGSALTGEQYF. The CDR3 DNA reads as TGTGCCAGCAGCTTGGGGGGGTCAGCTCTTACGGGGGAGCAGTACTTC. The J gene is TRBJ2-7, the V gene TRBV5-5; either TRBD1 or TRBD2 may supply D (5 bases each). V was pared by 0 bases and J by 7 bases, with 20 bases between. This CDR3 comprises 16 residues. Germline V gene lookup returns CDR1 SGHKS and CDR2 YYEKEE (reference sequence).

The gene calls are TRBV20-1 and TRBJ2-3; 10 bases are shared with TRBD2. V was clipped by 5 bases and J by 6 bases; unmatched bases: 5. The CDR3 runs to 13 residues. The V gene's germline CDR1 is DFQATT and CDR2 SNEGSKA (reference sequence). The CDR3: CSAGLAGEDTQYF. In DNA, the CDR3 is TGCAGTGCTGGGCTAGCGGGAGAGGATACGCAGTATTTT.

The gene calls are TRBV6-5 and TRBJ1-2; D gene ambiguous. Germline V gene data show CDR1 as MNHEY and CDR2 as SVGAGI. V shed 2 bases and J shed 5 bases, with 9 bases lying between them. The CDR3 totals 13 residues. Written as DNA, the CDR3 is TGTGCCAGCAGTTACGCCCGGGGATATGGCTACACCTTC. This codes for CASSYARGYGYTF.

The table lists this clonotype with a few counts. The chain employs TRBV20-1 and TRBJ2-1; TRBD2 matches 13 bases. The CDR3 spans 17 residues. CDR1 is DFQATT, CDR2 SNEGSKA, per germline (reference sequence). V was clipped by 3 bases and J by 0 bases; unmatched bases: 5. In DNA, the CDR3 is TGCAGTGCTAGCGGGACTAGCGGGGACAGCTCCTACAATGAGCAGTTCTTC. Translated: CSASGTSGDSSYNEQFF.

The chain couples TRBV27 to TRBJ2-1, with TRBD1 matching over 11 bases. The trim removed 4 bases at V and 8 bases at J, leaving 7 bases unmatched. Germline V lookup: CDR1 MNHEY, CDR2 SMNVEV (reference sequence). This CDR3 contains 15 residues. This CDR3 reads CASSSRDRGFYEQFF. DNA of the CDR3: TGTGCCAGCAGTTCACGGGACAGGGGGTTTTATGAGCAGTTCTTC.

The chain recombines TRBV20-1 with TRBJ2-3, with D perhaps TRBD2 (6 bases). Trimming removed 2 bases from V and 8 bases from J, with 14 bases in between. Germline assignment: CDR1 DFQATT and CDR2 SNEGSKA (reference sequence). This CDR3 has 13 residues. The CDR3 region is CSARLNRRGTQYF. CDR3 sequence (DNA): TGCAGTGCTAGATTAAACCGGAGGGGTACGCAGTATTTT.

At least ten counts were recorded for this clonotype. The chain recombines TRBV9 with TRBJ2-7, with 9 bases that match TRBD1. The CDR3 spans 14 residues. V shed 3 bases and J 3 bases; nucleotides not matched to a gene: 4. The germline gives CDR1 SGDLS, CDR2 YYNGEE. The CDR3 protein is CASSDGQGNYEQYF. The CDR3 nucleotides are TGTGCCAGCAGCGACGGACAGGGGAACTACGAGCAGTACTTC.

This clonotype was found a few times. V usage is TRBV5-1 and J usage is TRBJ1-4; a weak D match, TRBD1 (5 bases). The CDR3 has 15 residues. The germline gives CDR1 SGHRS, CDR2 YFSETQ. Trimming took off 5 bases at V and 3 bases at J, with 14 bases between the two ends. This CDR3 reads CASRPGPRANEKLFF. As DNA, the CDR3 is TGCGCCAGCAGGCCCGGGCCCAGGGCTAATGAAAAACTGTTTTTT.